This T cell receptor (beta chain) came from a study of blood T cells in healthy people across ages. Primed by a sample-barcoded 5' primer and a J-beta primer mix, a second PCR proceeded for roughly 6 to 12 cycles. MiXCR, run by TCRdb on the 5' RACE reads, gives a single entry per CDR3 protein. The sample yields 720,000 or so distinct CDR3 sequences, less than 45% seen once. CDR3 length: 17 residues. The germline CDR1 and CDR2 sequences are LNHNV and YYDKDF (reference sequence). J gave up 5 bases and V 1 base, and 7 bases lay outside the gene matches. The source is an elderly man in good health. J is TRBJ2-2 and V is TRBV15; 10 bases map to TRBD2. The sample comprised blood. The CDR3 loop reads CATSRAFLAGVTGELFF. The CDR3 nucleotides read TGTGCCACCAGCAGAGCTTTTCTAGCGGGAGTTACCGGGGAGCTGTTTTTT.